The clone carrying this TCR beta chain was recorded once. Its antigen is unidentified. TCR sequencing used cDNA made by reverse transcription of extracted RNA. The assay was immunoSEQ multiplex PCR, and TCRdb's table has in-frame clones only and misses some. The sample has more than 100,000 clones, around 60% seen once. These data belong to a study of CD8+ T cells in alopecia areata. General study findings and limits: Alphabeta T cells residing in normal skin are also sequenced in scalp samples.

Germline V gives CDR1 SGHVS, CDR2 FQNEAQ. This CDR3 is 21 amino acids long. V was cut by 3 bases and J by 8 bases, with 36 bases left in between. Sampling of alopecia areata patients yielded lesional scalp punch biopsies as well as peripheral blood. Sorting from PBMCs produced CD4+ and CD8+ T cells. The source is a human donor with alopecia areata. The chain couples TRBV7-8 to TRBJ2-3, with D unclear. The input for sequencing was CD4+ T cells sorted from blood, taken at week 0. The CDR3 loop reads CASSFPRSRATEGSKAVTQYF. CDR3 nucleotide sequence: TGTGCCAGCAGCTTTCCTCGGTCGCGAGCGACTGAAGGGTCCAAGGCAGTTACGCAGTATTTT.